Below are 22 T cell receptor beta chains sequenced from a single sample in a study of cytomegalovirus exposure and HLA in healthy donors. Generated by immunoSEQ multiplex PCR, the TCRdb table keeps only in-frame clones and is missing some. The sample yields tens of thousands of clones, about 94% seen once. Source material: PBMCs. The source of these receptors is a man between 18 and 29 years old in good health and CMV-seropositive.

The chain employs TRBV28 and TRBJ2-7, with 8 bases identical to TRBD2. CDR3 length: 17 amino acids. From germline, CDR1 is MDHEN and CDR2 SYDVKM. V gave up 5 bases and J gave up 4 bases; unmatched junction bases: 16. In nucleotides, the CDR3 is TGTGCCAGCAGTCCCAGTTCATTAGCGGGAAGGTGGTACGAGCAGTACTTC. It encodes CASSPSSLAGRWYEQYF.

The chain has TRBV7-2 and TRBJ2-5; TRBD2 matches at 14 bases. Germline CDR1 and CDR2: SGHTA and FQGNSA. This CDR3 has 16 residues. The V segment lost 5 bases and the J segment 1 base; nucleotides outside the gene matches: 3. CDR3 in DNA: TGTGCCAGCAGCGTGACTAGCGGGGGGGTCCAAGAGACCCAGTACTTC. Its translation: CASSVTSGGVQETQYF.

This chain uses TRBV19 with TRBJ1-4; D unclear. Trimming removed 8 bases at V and 7 bases at J, with 14 bases between. Germline lookup yields CDR1 LNHDA and CDR2 SQIVND (reference sequence). This CDR3 contains 13 residues. The CDR3 is CASAMERGEKLFF. The CDR3 coding sequence is TGTGCCAGTGCAATGGAACGGGGTGAAAAACTGTTTTTT.

The chain is built from TRBV5-6 and TRBJ2-4, with TRBD2 matching over 7 bases. After removal of 4 bases from V and 9 bases from J, the junction contained 7 bases not matched to a gene. Germline-derived CDR1 and CDR2 are SGHDT and YYEEEE. This CDR3 region has 13 residues. CDR3 region: CASSPRGEGIQYF. CDR3 DNA sequence: TGTGCCAGCAGCCCGCGCGGGGAGGGCATTCAGTACTTC. The full variable domain, with the rest looked up from reference TRBV5-6 and TRBJ2-4, is DAGVTQSPTHLIKTRGQQVTLRCSPKSGHDTVSWYQQALGQGPQFIFQYYEEEERQRGNFPDRFSGHQFPNYSSELNVNALLLGDSALYLCASSPRGEGIQYFGAGTRLSVL.

The V gene is TRBV25-1, the J gene TRBJ2-5; 10 positions match TRBD1. TRBJ2-7 explains the end of the DNA better; the J call may be wrong. CDR1 MGHDK and CDR2 SYGVNS come from the germline V gene. CDR3 length: 14 residues. This chain's CDR3 is CASSEDRGLYEQYF. The CDR3 nucleotides read TGTGCCAGCAGTGAAGACAGGGGGCTGTACGAGCAGTACTTC.

This chain uses TRBV6-1 with TRBJ2-7; 10 bases match TRBD1. The CDR3 covers 16 residues. Unmatched junction bases numbered 8, after V lost 4 bases and J lost 2 bases. CDR1 is MNHNS, CDR2 SASEGT, per germline. CDR3 in DNA: TGTGCCAGCAGTGGGATGCCGGGACAGGGGACCTACGAGCAGTACTTC. Encoded protein: CASSGMPGQGTYEQYF.

This chain joins TRBV7-8 and TRBJ1-4, with D possibly being TRBD1 (6 bases). The length of the CDR3 is 15 residues. V was shortened by 5 bases and J by 3 bases, with 13 bases between the two germline ends. Germline values: CDR1 SGHVS, CDR2 FQNEAQ. The CDR3 bases are TGTGCCAGCAGCCCACAGACAGGCCCTAATGAAAAACTGTTTTTT. The encoded protein is CASSPQTGPNEKLFF. Supplemented by reference TRBV7-8 and TRBJ1-4, the full variable domain reads GAGVSQSPRYKVAKRGQDVALRCDPISGHVSLFWYQQALGQGPEFLTYFQNEAQLDKSGLPSDRFFAERPEGSVSTLKIQRTQQEDSAVYLCASSPQTGPNEKLFFGSGTQLSVL.

With regard to this clone: Other DNA sequences of this sample code for an identical CDR3. This rearrangement joins TRBV27 to TRBJ2-7; D unresolved. This CDR3 is 13 amino acids long. Deletions cut 3 bases from V and 2 bases from J, with 8 bases between. Germline lookup yields CDR1 MNHEY and CDR2 SMNVEV (reference sequence). The CDR3 nucleotides read TGTGCCAGCAGTTTGGGCCTGGCCTACGAGCAGTACTTC. It codes for CASSLGLAYEQYF.

The chain couples TRBV6-5 to TRBJ1-1; D is perhaps TRBD1 (5 bases). This CDR3 comprises 13 residues. V lost 4 bases, J lost 4 bases, and 10 bases lay in between. Germline lookup yields CDR1 MNHEY and CDR2 SVGAGI. CDR3 sequence reads: CASSSGGSTEAFF. CDR3 bases: TGTGCCAGCAGTTCCGGGGGGAGCACTGAAGCTTTCTTT.

The J gene is TRBJ2-7, the V gene TRBV2; unclear D gene. Trimming stripped 7 bases from V and 3 bases from J, with 10 bases between. This CDR3 contains 12 residues. The germline gives CDR1 SNHLY, CDR2 FYNNEI. The CDR3 loop is CASMSLVYEQYF. The CDR3 coding sequence is TGTGCCAGCATGTCATTAGTCTACGAGCAGTACTTC.

The chain joins TRBV12-5 to TRBJ2-7, with TRBD1 matching 9 bases. Germline V gene lookup returns CDR1 LGHNT and CDR2 FRNRAP. J gave up 4 bases and V 2 bases, and 9 bases lay outside the gene matches. The CDR3 runs to 16 residues. The CDR3 loop is CASGLHPGQGNYEQYF. DNA of the CDR3: TGTGCTAGTGGTTTGCATCCGGGACAGGGCAATTACGAGCAGTACTTC. Drawing the rest from reference TRBV12-5 and TRBJ2-7, the complete variable domain is DARVTQTPRHKVTEMGQEVTMRCQPILGHNTVFWYRQTMMQGLELLAYFRNRAPLDDSGMPKDRFSAEMPDATLATLKIQPSEPRDSAVYFCASGLHPGQGNYEQYFGPGTRLTVT.

V gene TRBV5-6 combines with J gene TRBJ2-7, with TRBD1 matching 9 bases. This CDR3 has 16 residues. The trim removed 4 bases at V and 0 bases at J, leaving 8 bases unmatched. CDR1 and CDR2 from the germline V gene are SGHDT and YYEEEE. The CDR3 reads CASSPGQGRSSYEQYF. CDR3 coding DNA: TGTGCCAGCAGCCCCGGACAGGGGAGAAGCTCCTACGAGCAGTACTTC.

The V call is TRBV11-3, the J call TRBJ2-7, with D perhaps matching TRBD1 (6 bases). The CDR3 covers 13 residues. V was shortened by 5 bases and J by 6 bases, with 14 bases between the two germline ends. Germline V gives CDR1 SGHNT, CDR2 YENEEA. In nucleotides, the CDR3 is TGTGCCAGCAGCCGCCCAGGGGAGAGCGAGCAGTACTTC. The encoded protein is CASSRPGESEQYF.

The chain has TRBV14 and TRBJ2-7, with 8 bases fitting TRBD1. The germline gives CDR1 SGHDN, CDR2 FVKESK. CDR3 size: 15 residues. The ends lost 0 bases at V and 3 bases at J; junction bases unmatched: 4. DNA for the CDR3: TGTGCCAGCAGCCAAGATGGGACAGGAGTCTACGAGCAGTACTTC. Its protein is CASSQDGTGVYEQYF.

CDR3: CASSWLAREQYF. The CDR3, as DNA: TGTGCCAGCAGCTGGCTAGCGAGGGAGCAGTACTTC. V and J are TRBV11-3 and TRBJ2-7; D is possibly TRBD2 (6 bases). CDR3 length equals 12 residues. The V and J ends lost 4 bases and 7 bases respectively, with 11 bases between them. Germline-derived CDR1 and CDR2 are SGHNT and YENEEA. The complete variable domain, with remaining parts taken from reference TRBV11-3 and TRBJ2-7, reads EAGVVQSPRYKIIEKKQPVAFWCNPISGHNTLYWYLQNLGQGPELLIRYENEEAVDDSQLPKDRFSAERLKGVDSTLKIQPAELGDSAVYLCASSWLAREQYFGPGTRLTVT.

The rearrangement joins TRBV9 to TRBJ2-5; a possible D gene is TRBD1 (6 bases). Germline CDR1 reads SGDLS; CDR2 reads YYNGEE. This CDR3 region has 15 residues. V gave up 0 bases and J gave up 5 bases, with 14 bases separating them. The CDR3 nucleotides are TGTGCCAGCAGCGTAGGCGATGGGGGCGCCGAGACCCAGTACTTC. Its translation: CASSVGDGGAETQYF.

This clone was recorded once. The CDR3, as DNA: TGTGCCAGCAGCTTTATCCCCCCAGGGGGTACTTCCTACGAGCAGTACTTC. This sequence encodes CASSFIPPGGTSYEQYF. This rearrangement joins TRBV7-8 to TRBJ2-7; 7 bases line up with TRBD1. Germline assignment: CDR1 SGHVS and CDR2 FQNEAQ. V shed 3 bases and J 1 base; nucleotides not matched to a gene: 12. The CDR3 extends over 17 amino acids. Combining the CDR3 with reference TRBV7-8 and TRBJ2-7 gives the whole variable domain GAGVSQSPRYKVAKRGQDVALRCDPISGHVSLFWYQQALGQGPEFLTYFQNEAQLDKSGLPSDRFFAERPEGSVSTLKIQRTQQEDSAVYLCASSFIPPGGTSYEQYFGPGTRLTVT.

V usage is TRBV27 and J usage is TRBJ1-5, with D uncertain. Trimming pared 9 bases from V and 2 bases from J, leaving 20 bases between. The CDR3 consists of 16 residues. Germline V gene lookup returns CDR1 MNHEY and CDR2 SMNVEV (reference sequence). The CDR3 spells CARGGTSLIGNQPQHF. CDR3 nucleotides: TGTGCCAGAGGAGGCACAAGTTTAATAGGCAATCAGCCCCAGCATTTT.

This chain links TRBV30 with TRBJ2-5; weak D call: TRBD1 (5 bases). The CDR3 has 15 amino acids. Germline-derived CDR1 and CDR2 are GTSNPN and SVGIG (reference sequence). V was shortened by 0 bases and J by 6 bases, with 17 bases between the two germline ends. CDR3 in amino acids: CAWSVISRDWKTQYF. For the CDR3, the DNA is TGTGCCTGGAGTGTTATTAGCAGGGATTGGAAGACCCAGTACTTC.

This clone was picked up one time. This sequence joins TRBV2 and TRBJ2-5; TRBD1 agrees at 8 bases. The CDR3 sequence is 15 residues long. V lost 6 bases to trimming and J lost 6 bases; unmatched junction nucleotides: 12. Per the germline V gene, CDR1 is SNHLY and CDR2 is FYNNEI. The CDR3 DNA sequence: TGTGCCAGCAGGGAGGAGTGGACAGGGACGCAGACCCAGTACTTC. Protein: CASREEWTGTQTQYF.

The chain links TRBV6-5 to TRBJ2-1; D remains unclear. CDR1 is MNHEY, CDR2 SVGAGI, per germline. Trimming left V 6 bases short and J 5 bases short, with 2 bases between. This CDR3 has 10 residues. CDR3 loop: CASSNNEQFF. The DNA of the CDR3 is TGTGCCAGCAGCAACAATGAGCAGTTCTTC.

This chain joins TRBV27 and TRBJ2-7; 9 bases align to TRBD1. Looked up from germline, CDR1 is MNHEY and CDR2 is SMNVEV (reference sequence). V lost 3 bases and J lost 2; bases outside the gene matches: 2. This CDR3 is built from 14 residues. In nucleotides, the CDR3 is TGTGCCAGCAGTTTCGACAGGGGGGCCTACGAGCAGTACTTC. This translates into CASSFDRGAYEQYF.